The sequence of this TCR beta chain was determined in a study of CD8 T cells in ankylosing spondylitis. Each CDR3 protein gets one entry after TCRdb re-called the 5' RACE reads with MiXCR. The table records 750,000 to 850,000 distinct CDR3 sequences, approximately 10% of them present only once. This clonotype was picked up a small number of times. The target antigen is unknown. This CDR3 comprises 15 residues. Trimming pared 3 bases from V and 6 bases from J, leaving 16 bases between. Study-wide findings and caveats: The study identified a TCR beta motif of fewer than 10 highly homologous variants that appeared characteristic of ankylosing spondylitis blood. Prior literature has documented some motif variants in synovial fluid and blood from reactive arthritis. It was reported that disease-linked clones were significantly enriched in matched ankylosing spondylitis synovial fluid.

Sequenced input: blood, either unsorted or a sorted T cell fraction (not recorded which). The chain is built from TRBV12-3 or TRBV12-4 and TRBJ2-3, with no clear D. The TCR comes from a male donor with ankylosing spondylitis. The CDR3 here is CASSFGSRSPDTQYF. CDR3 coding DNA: TGTGCCAGCAGTTTTGGTTCCCGCTCTCCCGATACGCAGTATTTT.